A selection of T cell receptor beta chains follows, all from one sample in a study of cytomegalovirus exposure and HLA in healthy donors. Only in-frame clones appear in the TCRdb table, and some are missing; sequencing was by immunoSEQ multiplex PCR. The sample holds 55,000 to 85,000 clones, roughly 74% seen once. The sequencing sample was made of PBMCs. Receptor source: a man between 18 and 35 years old in good health and CMV-seropositive. Each CDR3 is given with its conserved first and last residue. Each record gives: D gene, J gene, V gene, clone size, CDR3 DNA, CDR3 protein. The D gene is left open where the match is weak. Not every row has a clone size; where given, it reads once, few, many or a size class.

d_call: .
j_call: TRBJ1-4
v_call: TRBV30
clone_size: .
cdr3_nt: TGTGCCTGGAGCCTGGTCCGGGGTGAAAAACTGTTTTTT
cdr3_aa: CAWSLVRGEKLFF

d_call: TRBD1
j_call: TRBJ1-1
v_call: TRBV5-4
clone_size: few
cdr3_nt: TGTGCCAGCAGCGCACTCGGGACAGCGAACACTGAAGCTTTCTTT
cdr3_aa: CASSALGTANTEAFF

d_call: .
j_call: TRBJ2-5
v_call: TRBV7-2
clone_size: .
cdr3_nt: TGTGCCAGCAGCTCGGGGGTGGGAGAGACCCAGTACTTC
cdr3_aa: CASSSGVGETQYF

d_call: TRBD2
j_call: TRBJ2-7
v_call: TRBV30
clone_size: .
cdr3_nt: TGTCCGCTGGGGGGGGGCGAGCAGTACTTC
cdr3_aa: CPLGGGEQYF

d_call: TRBD2
j_call: TRBJ2-1
v_call: TRBV5-1
clone_size: .
cdr3_nt: TGCGCCAGCAGCCAACCGGTTGGGACTAGCGGGAGTTTGGGCAATGAGCAGTTCTTC
cdr3_aa: CASSQPVGTSGSLGNEQFF

d_call: .
j_call: TRBJ2-5
v_call: TRBV28
clone_size: few
cdr3_nt: TGTGCCAGCAGGGACAGCCAAGAGACCCAGTACTTC
cdr3_aa: CASRDSQETQYF

d_call: TRBD1
j_call: TRBJ2-7
v_call: TRBV18
clone_size: .
cdr3_nt: TGTGCCAGCTCCCCCCAGGGGGCCCAAGCCTACGAGCAGTACTTC
cdr3_aa: CASSPQGAQAYEQYF

d_call: TRBD1
j_call: TRBJ2-7
v_call: TRBV5-1
clone_size: .
cdr3_nt: TGCGCCAGCAGCTCCCACGGACAGGTCTACGAGCAGTACTTC
cdr3_aa: CASSSHGQVYEQYF

d_call: TRBD1
j_call: TRBJ1-1
v_call: TRBV5-4
clone_size: few
cdr3_nt: TGTGCCAGCAGCGAGGACAGGATGAACACTGAAGCTTTCTTT
cdr3_aa: CASSEDRMNTEAFF

d_call: .
j_call: TRBJ1-2
v_call: TRBV29-1
clone_size: .
cdr3_nt: TGCAGCGTTCTGCCAGAGCTCGGGGCGGGATATGGCTACACCTTC
cdr3_aa: CSVLPELGAGYGYTF

d_call: TRBD2
j_call: TRBJ2-2
v_call: TRBV7-6
clone_size: once
cdr3_nt: TGTGCCAGCAGCTTACAGACTAGCGGAGCGAACACCGGGGAGCTGTTTTTT
cdr3_aa: CASSLQTSGANTGELFF

d_call: .
j_call: TRBJ1-1
v_call: TRBV7-9
clone_size: .
cdr3_nt: TGTGCCAGCAGCTTAGGGGACTCTATTGAAGCTTTCTTT
cdr3_aa: CASSLGDSIEAFF

d_call: .
j_call: TRBJ1-5
v_call: TRBV30
clone_size: .
cdr3_nt: TGTGCCTGGAGTGTACCCGGTCGAGGTCAGCCCCAGCATTTT
cdr3_aa: CAWSVPGRGQPQHF

d_call: TRBD1
j_call: TRBJ2-7
v_call: TRBV2
clone_size: once
cdr3_nt: TGTGCCAGCATTGCAGGGGGATGGGAGCAGTACTTC
cdr3_aa: CASIAGGWEQYF

d_call: TRBD1
j_call: TRBJ2-7
v_call: TRBV28
clone_size: once
cdr3_nt: TGTGCCTCTTACCCCCGGGACAGTTTCTACGAGCAGTACTTC
cdr3_aa: CASYPRDSFYEQYF

d_call: TRBD1
j_call: TRBJ1-1
v_call: TRBV30
clone_size: .
cdr3_nt: TGTGCCTGGTCGGGACAGCCAAACACTGAAGCTTTCTTT
cdr3_aa: CAWSGQPNTEAFF

d_call: TRBD1
j_call: TRBJ1-2
v_call: TRBV29-1
clone_size: .
cdr3_nt: TGCGGCATCGAAGCAGGGGGCAATGGCTACACCTTC
cdr3_aa: CGIEAGGNGYTF

d_call: .
j_call: TRBJ1-5
v_call: TRBV7-2
clone_size: .
cdr3_nt: TGTGCCAGCAGCCCCCCAGGGCAGCCCCAGCATTTT
cdr3_aa: CASSPPGQPQHF

d_call: .
j_call: TRBJ1-1
v_call: TRBV19
clone_size: .
cdr3_nt: TGTGCCAGTAGTATAGGGGCAGGGTTCACTGAAGCTTTCTTT
cdr3_aa: CASSIGAGFTEAFF

d_call: .
j_call: TRBJ2-1
v_call: TRBV4-2
clone_size: .
cdr3_nt: TGTGCCAGCAGCCCCGACTCGTCAAAGCAGTTCTTC
cdr3_aa: CASSPDSSKQFF

d_call: .
j_call: TRBJ2-1
v_call: TRBV4-2
clone_size: .
cdr3_nt: TGTGCCAGCAGCCAAGATTTGCGGGAATCGGCCAATGAGCAGTTCTTC
cdr3_aa: CASSQDLRESANEQFF

d_call: .
j_call: TRBJ2-7
v_call: TRBV6-1
clone_size: few
cdr3_nt: TGTGCCAGCAGTGGACTTACCGGGACTCCCTATTCCTACGAGCAGTACTTC
cdr3_aa: CASSGLTGTPYSYEQYF

d_call: .
j_call: TRBJ1-2
v_call: TRBV28
clone_size: .
cdr3_nt: TGTGCCAGCAGTTTCAGTGAAATGGTCTATGGCTACACCTTC
cdr3_aa: CASSFSEMVYGYTF

d_call: TRBD2
j_call: TRBJ2-5
v_call: TRBV30
clone_size: .
cdr3_nt: TGTGCCTGGAGTCCACTGGCGGGAGGGGAGACCCAGTACTTC
cdr3_aa: CAWSPLAGGETQYF

d_call: .
j_call: TRBJ1-1
v_call: TRBV4-1
clone_size: .
cdr3_nt: TGCGCCAGCAGCCAAGAGCCACAAACCAGGGTAGCTAACACTGAAGCTTTCTTT
cdr3_aa: CASSQEPQTRVANTEAFF

d_call: .
j_call: TRBJ1-6
v_call: TRBV30
clone_size: .
cdr3_nt: TGTGCCTGGAGTGCCTCTCAAGTCAGCTCCTATAATTCACCCCTCCACTTT
cdr3_aa: CAWSASQVSSYNSPLHF

d_call: TRBD1
j_call: TRBJ1-2
v_call: TRBV29-1
clone_size: .
cdr3_nt: TGCAGCGTCCGGGACAGGGGATATAACTATGGCTACACCTTC
cdr3_aa: CSVRDRGYNYGYTF

d_call: .
j_call: TRBJ2-5
v_call: TRBV5-1
clone_size: few
cdr3_nt: TGCGCCAGCAGGCTTGGGCAACCCCAAGAGACCCAGTACTTC
cdr3_aa: CASRLGQPQETQYF

d_call: TRBD1
j_call: TRBJ1-1
v_call: TRBV19
clone_size: few
cdr3_nt: TGTGCCAGTAGTACCAAAACACAGGGGACTGAAGCTTTCTTT
cdr3_aa: CASSTKTQGTEAFF

d_call: .
j_call: TRBJ1-1
v_call: TRBV6-6
clone_size: few
cdr3_nt: TGTGCCAGCAGCGACGGCAGGGGTAGGACTGAAGCTTTCTTT
cdr3_aa: CASSDGRGRTEAFF

d_call: TRBD1
j_call: TRBJ1-1
v_call: TRBV6-5
clone_size: .
cdr3_nt: TGTGCCAGCAGGGACCGGGACAGGGTGAACACTGAAGCTTTCTTT
cdr3_aa: CASRDRDRVNTEAFF

d_call: .
j_call: TRBJ1-1
v_call: TRBV29-1
clone_size: .
cdr3_nt: TGCAGCGTAAAGAGAGTAGAAGCTTTCTTT
cdr3_aa: CSVKRVEAFF

d_call: .
j_call: TRBJ1-1
v_call: TRBV30
clone_size: .
cdr3_nt: TGTGCCTGGAGCTCCTCCGGGTCTGAAGCTTTCTTT
cdr3_aa: CAWSSSGSEAFF